This T cell receptor (beta chain) was recovered during a study of T cell repertoires in cytomegalovirus infection. Study details: It was the public TCR beta signatures that indicated both CMV infection and matching HLA type.

The V gene lost 4 bases and the J gene lost 5 bases, with 20 bases spanning the gap. CDR3 length: 17 residues. Per germline, CDR1 SEHNR and CDR2 FQNEAQ (reference sequence). Overall study findings and caveats: What dominated the ex vivo response were HLA-C-restricted CMV-specific TCR beta clonotypes. Carriers of CMV plus the relevant HLA were identified by cumulative public TCR beta family frequency.

TCRdb called the reads again in MiXCR, with one record for every CDR3 protein. The sample lists 600,000 to 800,000 distinct CDR3 sequences, about 24% seen once, with roughly 8% in the top ten. This clonotype appeared a single time. The antigen remains unidentified. Sequenced input: CD8+ T cells from PBMCs. The chain is built from TRBV7-9 and TRBJ1-4; possibly TRBD1 for D (6 bases). The sequence derives from a human donor in good health (CMV status not recorded). Some clones in this sample may be carry-over from other donors' samples. This CDR3 is CASSSNGGGGENEKLFF. In DNA, the CDR3 is TGTGCCAGCAGCTCTAACGGCGGGGGCGGGGAAAATGAAAAACTGTTTTTT. Filled out from reference TRBV7-9 and TRBJ1-4, the complete variable domain reads DTGVSQNPRHKITKRGQNVTFRCDPISEHNRLYWYRQTLGQGPEFLTYFQNEAQLEKSRLLSDRFSAERPKGSFSTLEIQRTEQGDSAMYLCASSSNGGGGENEKLFFGSGTQLSVL.